There are many counts of the clone carrying this TCR beta chain. Its antigen is unidentified. This sample is part of a study of Graves' ophthalmopathy and Graves' hyperthyroidism. CDR3 length equals 15 residues. CDR1 is MNHEY, CDR2 SVGAGI, per germline. The J segment lost 3 bases and the V segment lost 3 bases, leaving 8 bases of the junction unmatched. Study-wide findings and caveats: Ophthalmopathy cases were distinguished from stable hyperthyroidism by a 13-signature model, reaching approximately 87% sensitivity and approximately 81% specificity.

Investigators amplified TCR beta CDR3 regions from RNA transcripts. First-round RT-PCR relied on HTBI primers, and a second-round multiplex PCR came next. From the multiplex PCR reads, TCRdb called clonotypes with MiXCR, one entry per CDR3 protein. Of about 620,000 distinct CDR3 sequences in the sample, 22% are singletons; the top ten hold approximately 7%. Diagnosis relied on clinical symptoms, serum thyroxine, TRAb, thyroid ultrasound and orbital computed tomography. This clonotype was sampled from a woman aged 18-35 years with stable Graves' hyperthyroidism. Some clones in this sample may be carry-over from other donors' samples. Sequences were obtained from peripheral blood. The chain links TRBV6-5 to TRBJ2-7; 7 bases agree with TRBD2. CDR3 region: CASSYLGLAVYEQYF. The CDR3 nucleotides read TGTGCCAGCAGTTATTTAGGGCTAGCGGTCTACGAGCAGTACTTC.